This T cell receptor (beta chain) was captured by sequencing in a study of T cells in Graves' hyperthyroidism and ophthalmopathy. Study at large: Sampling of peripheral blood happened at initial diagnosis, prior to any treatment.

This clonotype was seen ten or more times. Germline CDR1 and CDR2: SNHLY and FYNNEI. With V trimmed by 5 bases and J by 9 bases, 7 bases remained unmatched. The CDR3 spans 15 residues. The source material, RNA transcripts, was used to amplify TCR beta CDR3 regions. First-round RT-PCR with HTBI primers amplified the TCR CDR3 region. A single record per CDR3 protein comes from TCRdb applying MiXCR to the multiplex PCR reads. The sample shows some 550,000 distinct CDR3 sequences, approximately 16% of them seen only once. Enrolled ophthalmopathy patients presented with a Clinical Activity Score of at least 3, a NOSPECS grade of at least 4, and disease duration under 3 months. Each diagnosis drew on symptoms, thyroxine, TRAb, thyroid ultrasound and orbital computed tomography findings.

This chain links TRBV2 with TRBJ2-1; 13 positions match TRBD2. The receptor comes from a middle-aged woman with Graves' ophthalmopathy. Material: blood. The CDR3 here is CASSLLAGGRGEQFF. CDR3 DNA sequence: TGTGCCAGCAGTCTACTAGCGGGGGGGCGGGGTGAGCAGTTCTTC.